This T cell receptor beta chain was captured in a study of Graves' ophthalmopathy and Graves' hyperthyroidism. General observations from the study: Forecasting of ophthalmopathy progression by the model achieved approximately 70% sensitivity and 72% to 85% specificity.

Amplification of the TCR beta CDR3 regions used RNA transcripts (as template). The first round was an RT-PCR with HTBI primers, and the second round was a multiplex PCR. In TCRdb, the multiplex PCR reads were re-called with MiXCR into one record per CDR3 protein. The sample yields about 740,000 distinct CDR3 sequences, roughly two fifths seen once. Ophthalmopathy donors' eye disease showed moderate-to-severe activity, CAS of at least 3, NOSPECS of at least 4 and duration under 3 months. None of the included patients had other autoimmune diseases, uncontrolled infections, pregnancy or lactation, as these led to exclusion. Thyroid ultrasound, orbital computed tomography, TRAb, serum thyroxine and clinical symptoms formed the basis of diagnosis. In this sample, this clonotype turned up many times. The antigen remains undetermined. The CDR3 is made up of 12 amino acids. The germline CDR1 and CDR2 sequences are SQVTM and ANQGSEA. V was cut by 4 bases and J by 3 bases, with 10 bases left in between.

The rearrangement joins TRBV29-1 to TRBJ2-7; D is undetermined. The receptor's source is an adult man with Graves' ophthalmopathy. The sequencing sample was made of peripheral blood. The CDR3 nucleotides read TGCAGCGTTGGTTTGGGTGTCTACGAGCAGTACTTC. Translation: CSVGLGVYEQYF.